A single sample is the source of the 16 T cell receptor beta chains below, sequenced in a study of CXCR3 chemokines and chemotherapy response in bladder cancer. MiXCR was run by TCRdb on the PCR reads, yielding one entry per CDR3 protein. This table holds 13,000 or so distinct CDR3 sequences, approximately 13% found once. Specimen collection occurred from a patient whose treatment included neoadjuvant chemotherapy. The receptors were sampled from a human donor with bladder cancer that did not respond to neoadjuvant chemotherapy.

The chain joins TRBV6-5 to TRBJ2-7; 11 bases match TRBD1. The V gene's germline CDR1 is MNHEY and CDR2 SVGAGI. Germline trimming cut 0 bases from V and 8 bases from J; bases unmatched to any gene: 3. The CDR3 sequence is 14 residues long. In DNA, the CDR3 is TGTGCCAGCAGTTACTCGAGGACAGGGGGCCAGCAGTACTTC. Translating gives CASSYSRTGGQQYF.

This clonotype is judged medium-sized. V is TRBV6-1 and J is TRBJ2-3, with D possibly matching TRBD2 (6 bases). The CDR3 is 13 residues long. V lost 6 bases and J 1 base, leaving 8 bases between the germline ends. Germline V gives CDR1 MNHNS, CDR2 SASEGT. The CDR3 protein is CASRASGTDTQYF. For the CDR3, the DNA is TGTGCCAGCAGGGCTAGCGGCACAGATACGCAGTATTTT.

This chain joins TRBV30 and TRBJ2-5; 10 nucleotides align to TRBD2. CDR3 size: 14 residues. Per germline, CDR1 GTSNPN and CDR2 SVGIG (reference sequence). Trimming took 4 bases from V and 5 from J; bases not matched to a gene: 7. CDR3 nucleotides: TGTGCCTGGACCAGCGGGAGGGGTGGGGAGACCCAGTACTTC. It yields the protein CAWTSGRGGETQYF.

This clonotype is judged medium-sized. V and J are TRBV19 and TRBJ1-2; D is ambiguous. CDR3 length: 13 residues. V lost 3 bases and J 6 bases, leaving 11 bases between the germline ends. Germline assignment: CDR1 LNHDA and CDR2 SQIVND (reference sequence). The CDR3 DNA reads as TGTGCCAGTAGTATCAGAATTTCCCATGGCTACACCTTC. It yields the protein CASSIRISHGYTF.

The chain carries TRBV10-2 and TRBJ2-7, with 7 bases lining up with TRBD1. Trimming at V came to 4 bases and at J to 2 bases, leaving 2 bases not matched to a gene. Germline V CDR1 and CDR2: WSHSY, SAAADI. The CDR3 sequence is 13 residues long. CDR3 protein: CASSGGQTYEQYF. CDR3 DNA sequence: TGCGCCAGCAGTGGGGGACAGACCTACGAGCAGTACTTC.

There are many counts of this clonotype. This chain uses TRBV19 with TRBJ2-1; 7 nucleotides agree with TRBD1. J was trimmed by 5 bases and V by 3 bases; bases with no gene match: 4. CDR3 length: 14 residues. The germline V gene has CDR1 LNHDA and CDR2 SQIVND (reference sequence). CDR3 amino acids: CASSIWTGDNEQFF. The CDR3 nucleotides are TGTGCCAGTAGTATTTGGACAGGTGACAATGAGCAGTTCTTC.

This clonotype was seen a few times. CDR3 coding DNA: TGTGCCAGCAGCTTTCAATTAGGGGTGATGAACACTGAAGCTTTCTTT. Protein sequence: CASSFQLGVMNTEAFF. The V call is TRBV7-2, the J call TRBJ1-1; weak D call: TRBD1 (5 bases). CDR3 length equals 16 residues. Germline V lookup: CDR1 SGHTA, CDR2 FQGNSA. Trimming stripped 3 bases from V and 0 bases from J, with 14 bases between.

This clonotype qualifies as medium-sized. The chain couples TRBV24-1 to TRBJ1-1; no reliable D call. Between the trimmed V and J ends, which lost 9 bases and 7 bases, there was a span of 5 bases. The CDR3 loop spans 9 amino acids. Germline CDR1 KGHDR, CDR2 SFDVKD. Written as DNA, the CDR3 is TGTGCCACCGATAGTGAAGCTTTCTTT. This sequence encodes CATDSEAFF.

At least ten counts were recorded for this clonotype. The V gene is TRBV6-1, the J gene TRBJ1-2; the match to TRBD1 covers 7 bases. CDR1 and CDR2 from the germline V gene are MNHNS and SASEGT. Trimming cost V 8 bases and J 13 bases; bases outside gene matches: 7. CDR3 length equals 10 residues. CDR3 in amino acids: CASLTRGPTF. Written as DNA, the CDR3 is TGTGCCAGCTTGACGAGGGGGCCCACCTTC.

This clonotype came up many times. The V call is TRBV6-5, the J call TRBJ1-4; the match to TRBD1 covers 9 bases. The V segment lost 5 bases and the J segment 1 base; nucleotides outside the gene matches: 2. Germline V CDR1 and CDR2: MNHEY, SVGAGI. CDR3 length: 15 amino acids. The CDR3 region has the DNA TGTGCCAGCAGTGACAGGGGGGGAACTAATGAAAAACTGTTTTTT. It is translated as CASSDRGGTNEKLFF.

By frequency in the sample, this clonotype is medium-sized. CDR3 coding DNA: TGTGCCAGCAGTGAACTGTTACAGCACACTGAAGCTTTCTTT. This translates into CASSELLQHTEAFF. The chain couples TRBV6-1 to TRBJ1-1, with D unclear. V was cut by 2 bases and J by 3 bases, with 10 bases left in between. The germline V gene has CDR1 MNHNS and CDR2 SASEGT. This CDR3 spans 14 amino acids.

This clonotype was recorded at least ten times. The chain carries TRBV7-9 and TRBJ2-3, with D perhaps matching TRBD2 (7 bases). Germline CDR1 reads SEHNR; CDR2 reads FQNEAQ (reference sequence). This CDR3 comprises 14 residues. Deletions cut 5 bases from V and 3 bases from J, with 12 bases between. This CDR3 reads CASSRGGGTDTQYF. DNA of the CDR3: TGTGCCAGCAGCAGGGGGGGAGGGACAGATACGCAGTATTTT.

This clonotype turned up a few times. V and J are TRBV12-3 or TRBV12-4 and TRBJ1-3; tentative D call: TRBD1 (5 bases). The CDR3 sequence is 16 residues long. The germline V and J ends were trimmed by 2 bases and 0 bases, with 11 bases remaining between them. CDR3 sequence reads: CASSLQERGSGNTIYF. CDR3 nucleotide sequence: TGTGCCAGCAGTTTACAGGAAAGGGGCTCTGGAAACACCATATATTTT.

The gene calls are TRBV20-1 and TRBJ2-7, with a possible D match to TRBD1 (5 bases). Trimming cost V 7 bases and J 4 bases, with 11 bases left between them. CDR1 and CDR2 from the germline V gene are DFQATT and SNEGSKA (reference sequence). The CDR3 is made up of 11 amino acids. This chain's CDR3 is CSVGQGYEQYF. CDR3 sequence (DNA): TGCAGTGTAGGACAAGGGTACGAGCAGTACTTC.

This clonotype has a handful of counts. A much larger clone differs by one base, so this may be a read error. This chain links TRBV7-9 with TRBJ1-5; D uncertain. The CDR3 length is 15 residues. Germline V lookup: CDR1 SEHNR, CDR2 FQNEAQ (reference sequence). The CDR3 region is CASSLGGNGNKPQHF. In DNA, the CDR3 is TGTGCCAGCAGCTTAGGCGGGAATGGCAATAAGCCCCAGCATTTT.

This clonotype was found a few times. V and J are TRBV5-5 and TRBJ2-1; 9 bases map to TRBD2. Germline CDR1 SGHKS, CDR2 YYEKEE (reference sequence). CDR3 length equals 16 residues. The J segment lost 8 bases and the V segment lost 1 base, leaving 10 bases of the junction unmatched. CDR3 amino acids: CASSLSGGRALYEQFF. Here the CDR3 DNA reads TGTGCCAGCAGCTTGTCAGGCGGGAGGGCTCTTTATGAGCAGTTCTTC. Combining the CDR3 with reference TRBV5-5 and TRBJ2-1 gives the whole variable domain DAGVTQSPTHLIKTRGQQVTLRCSPISGHKSVSWYQQVLGQGPQFIFQYYEKEERGRGNFPDRFSARQFPNYSSELNVNALLLGDSALYLCASSLSGGRALYEQFFGPGTRLTVL.